This T cell receptor beta chain was found in a study of PD-1 blockade in classical Hodgkin lymphoma. About the study: Every 2 weeks, patients had 3 mg/kg nivolumab intravenously. Whole-study findings and limits: Patients with a complete response exhibited baseline diversity comparable to newly diagnosed patients.

The assay was immunoSEQ multiplex PCR, and TCRdb's table has in-frame clones only and misses some. The sample holds tens of thousands of clones, nearly 90% seen once. V was trimmed by 4 bases and J by 1 base, leaving 7 bases between them. CDR3 length: 13 amino acids. The germline V gene encodes CDR1 SGHVS and CDR2 FQNEAQ. Documented time point: cycle 4 day 1 (C4D1), after six to seven weeks of nivolumab. No patient escaped relapse after autologous stem cell transplantation, and brentuximab vedotin exposure varied. Best responses were complete response, partial response or progressive disease. To note about this clone: Its antigen is not known.

This TCR was recovered from a human donor with classical Hodgkin lymphoma. The source was peripheral blood mononuclear cells (PBMCs), collected before the fourth cycle of nivolumab. This chain uses TRBV7-8 with TRBJ1-1; D uncertain. The CDR3 loop reads CASSSRQNTEAFF. The CDR3 nucleotides are TGTGCCAGCAGCTCCAGACAGAACACTGAAGCTTTCTTT.